Sequencing of this T cell receptor (beta chain) was carried out in a study of cytomegalovirus exposure and HLA in healthy donors. Points from the study as a whole: Donors belonging to an Asian-associated ancestry cluster reportedly showed fewer N-insertions in productive TCRs than the approximately 640-donor mean, according to what a later analysis found.

As regards this clone: Antigen specificity is unknown.

A multiplex PCR was run with 60 Vbeta primers and 13 Jbeta primers. Profiled with immunoSEQ multiplex PCR; TCRdb holds only in-frame clones, not every one. The repertoire holds some 160,000 clones, with 65% to 90% as singletons. The CDR3 extends over 15 amino acids. In germline, CDR1 is SGHNT, CDR2 YYREEE (reference sequence). With 5 bases clipped from V and 3 bases from J, the junction kept 10 bases outside the gene matches. Sequenced sample: PBMCs. This rearrangement joins TRBV5-4 to TRBJ1-2, with 7 positions matching TRBD1. This clonotype was sampled from a male donor in good health and CMV-seronegative. The CDR3 loop is CASSLTDRYHYGYTF. The CDR3 DNA sequence: TGTGCCAGCAGTTTGACGGACAGGTACCACTATGGCTACACCTTC. Variable domain in full (rest from reference TRBV5-4 and TRBJ1-2): ETGVTQSPTHLIKTRGQQVTLRCSSQSGHNTVSWYQQALGQGPQFIFQYYREEENGRGNFPPRFSGLQFPNYSSELNVNALELDDSALYLCASSLTDRYHYGYTFGSGTRLTVV.